These T cell receptor beta chains were read from a single sample in a study of long-term antiretroviral therapy in people with HIV. Clones were sequenced by immunoSEQ multiplex PCR, and TCRdb holds only the in-frame ones, with some missing. The top ten hold about 8.5% of the sample, which has 20,000 to 30,000 clones, approximately 88% seen once. Specimen: unsorted PBMCs, collected 1.8 years before starting antiretroviral therapy. The receptors stem from a man aged 50 or older with HIV. Each CDR3 is given with its conserved first and last residue. D genes are given only for firm matches. Only some rows state a clone size, as once, few, many or a class for expanded clones.

clone_size j_call v_call d_call cdr3_nt cdr3_aa
NA TRBJ2-7 TRBV5-4 TRBD2 TGTGCCAGCAGCAGTACTAGCGCTTCCCACTACGAGCAGTACTTC CASSSTSASHYEQYF
NA TRBJ2-5 TRBV5-1 NA TGCGCCAGCCATAGGGGCTCGGCAGAGACCCAGTACTTC CASHRGSAETQYF
NA TRBJ1-5 TRBV19 NA TGTGCCAGTAGGAGGGGGGTGCCCAATCAGCCCCAGCATTTT CASRRGVPNQPQHF
NA TRBJ2-3 TRBV18 TRBD2 TGTGCCAGCTCACCGGGACTAGCGGGAGCAGATACGCAGTATTTT CASSPGLAGADTQYF
NA TRBJ1-4 TRBV11-2 TRBD1 TGTGCCAGCAGCTTAGCTGGGACAGGGCTTGAAAAACTGTTTTTT CASSLAGTGLEKLFF
few TRBJ1-2 TRBV5-1 NA TGCGCCAGCAGCTTGGACAGAACACGTTCCTATGGCTACACCTTC CASSLDRTRSYGYTF
NA TRBJ2-5 TRBV18 NA TGTGCCAGCTCACGAACCGCCCAAGAGACCCAGTACTTC CASSRTAQETQYF
NA TRBJ2-7 TRBV5-1 TRBD2 TGCGCCAGCAGCGTGGGACGGCTAGCGGGGTCCCTCGAGCAGTACTTC CASSVGRLAGSLEQYF
NA TRBJ1-2 TRBV6-6 TRBD1 TGTGCCAGCAGTTACCCGGGACAGGGCTTCTATGGCTACACCTTC CASSYPGQGFYGYTF
once TRBJ1-2 TRBV5-5 NA TGTGCCAGCAGCTTAGGTTTGGGCGGTAACTATGGCTACACCTTC CASSLGLGGNYGYTF
NA TRBJ2-4 TRBV15 NA TGTGCCACCAGCAGACAAGGGGGGACCCGAATAAACATTCAGTACTTC CATSRQGGTRINIQYF
NA TRBJ1-4 TRBV18 NA TGTGCCAGCGCAGCGACAGAAAATGAAAAACTGTTTTTT CASAATENEKLFF
once TRBJ1-3 TRBV7-3 NA TGTGCCAGCAGCTCCCACTCTGGAAACACCATATATTTT CASSSHSGNTIYF
NA TRBJ2-1 TRBV5-6 TRBD2 TGTGCCAGCAGGGTGGGACTAGCGGAATTATCCAATGAGCAGTTCTTC CASRVGLAELSNEQFF
NA TRBJ1-2 TRBV14 NA TGTGCCAGCAGCCAAGGCCAGGACTATGGCTACACCTTC CASSQGQDYGYTF
NA TRBJ2-7 TRBV7-9 TRBD1 TGTGCCAGCAGCTCCACAGGGGACTACGAGCAGTACTTC CASSSTGDYEQYF
NA TRBJ2-5 TRBV12-5 TRBD2 TGTGCTAGTGGTTTGGCCCTACTAGCGGGAGTTACAGAGACCCAGTACTTC CASGLALLAGVTETQYF
NA TRBJ1-2 TRBV30 TRBD1 TGTGCCTGTGGGGACAGGAGAGGCTCTAACTATGGCTACACCTTC CACGDRRGSNYGYTF
NA TRBJ2-4 TRBV11-2 NA TGTGCCAGCAGCTCCCGACCACTCCAAAACATTCAGTACTTC CASSSRPLQNIQYF
NA TRBJ2-1 TRBV7-9 TRBD2 TGTGCCAGCAGCTTACTCGGGGGGAGGGACAATGAGCAGTTCTTC CASSLLGGRDNEQFF
NA TRBJ2-2 TRBV18 TRBD2 TGTGCCAGCTCCAAAGCGGGGCTGGACACCGGGGAGCTGTTTTTT CASSKAGLDTGELFF
NA TRBJ2-4 TRBV7-9 NA TGTGCCAGCAGCTTCTACAGAGTCGACATTCAGTACTTC CASSFYRVDIQYF
NA TRBJ2-3 TRBV4-3 NA TGCGCCAGCAGCCAAGATCGGGGGAGTTGGAATACGCAGTATTTT CASSQDRGSWNTQYF
NA TRBJ1-2 TRBV10-3 NA TGTGCCATCAGTGAAATGGGAGGCGGAACAGGACTAATTTTCTATGGCTACACCTTC CAISEMGGGTGLIFYGYTF
NA TRBJ2-1 TRBV28 TRBD1 TGTGCCAGCTCAACGGGACAGGTCGGGCAGTTCTTC CASSTGQVGQFF
once TRBJ1-6 TRBV10-3 NA TGTGCCATCAGGGGGGGGGACGCTGGTTCACCCCTCCACTTT CAIRGGDAGSPLHF
NA TRBJ2-3 TRBV10-1 TRBD1 TGCGCCAGCAGTGAGACAGGGGGCACAGATACGCAGTATTTT CASSETGGTDTQYF
once TRBJ1-2 TRBV20-1 NA TGCAGTGCTACGGGGGACTATGGCTACACCTTC CSATGDYGYTF
NA TRBJ2-1 TRBV18 NA TGTGCCAGCTCACCAGGCCTAGCCTCCTACAATGAGCAGTTCTTC CASSPGLASYNEQFF
large TRBJ2-6 TRBV9 NA TGTGCCAGCAGCGTCGACTTCAGGGGCTCTGGGGCCAACGTCCTGACTTTC CASSVDFRGSGANVLTF
NA TRBJ2-7 TRBV5-6 TRBD2 TGTGCCAGCAGCTTCATAAGCGGGAGTCGTCGGGGCGAGCAGTACTTC CASSFISGSRRGEQYF